The 9 T cell receptor beta chains presented below share a single source sample, sequenced in a study of blood T cell repertoires in COVID-19 (dated by TCRdb to 2020 to 2021). The library relied on the immunoSEQ multiplex PCR assay. In its TCRdb copy, this immuneACCESS table keeps in-frame sequences only and misses some clones. Where compared with another copy, unresolved V genes explain less than half of these, and the others have no known cause. The sample includes about 230,000 clones, with about 83% observed a single time. The top ten constitute 1.3% of the sample. Sequences were obtained from peripheral blood. Every receptor here comes from a woman aged 30 to 39 with COVID-19, enrolled during active disease.

The CDR3 DNA reads TGTGCCATCAGTGAGACGACAGGTAGCAATCAGCCCCAGCATTTT. Its protein is CAISETTGSNQPQHF. The V call is TRBV10-3, the J call TRBJ1-5; D is possibly TRBD1 (6 bases). The CDR3 is 15 amino acids. The germline V and J ends were trimmed by 2 bases and 0 bases, with 8 bases remaining between them. Germline V gives CDR1 ENHRY, CDR2 SYGVKD.

J is TRBJ2-6 and V is TRBV30, with TRBD1 matching 8 bases. The CDR3 has 15 residues. With 8 bases clipped from V and 0 bases from J, the junction kept 6 bases outside the gene matches. CDR1 is GTSNPN, CDR2 SVGIG, per germline (reference sequence). This chain's CDR3 is CARGQGSSGANVLTF. As DNA, the CDR3 is TGTGCCCGCGGACAGGGCTCCTCTGGGGCCAACGTCCTGACTTTC.

The chain is built from TRBV7-9 and TRBJ1-6; tentative D call: TRBD1 (5 bases). The germline CDR1 and CDR2 sequences are SEHNR and FQNEAQ (reference sequence). The CDR3 extends over 16 amino acids. V was clipped by 2 bases and J by 7 bases, with 15 bases between them. For the CDR3, the DNA is TGTGCCAGCAGCTTATCAGGGCAGCCATCCAATTCACCCCTCCACTTT. Amino acids: CASSLSGQPSNSPLHF.

DNA for the CDR3: TGTGCCAGCAGAGAGCAGGGGGCGCTTGCTGACACCTTC. Residues: CASREQGALADTF. The V call is TRBV12-3 or TRBV12-4, the J call TRBJ1-2, with 8 bases matching TRBD1. This CDR3 is 13 amino acids long. The ends lost 6 bases at V and 12 bases at J; junction bases unmatched: 12.

The chain carries TRBV6-2 or TRBV6-3 and TRBJ2-2; D not certain. The ends were cut back, 0 bases at V and 1 base at J, with 6 bases in the middle. Germline CDR1 reads MNHEY; CDR2 reads SVGEGT. This CDR3 comprises 15 residues. The CDR3 coding sequence is TGTGCCAGCAGTTACTCGTCACTGAACACCGGGGAGCTGTTTTTT. Its protein is CASSYSSLNTGELFF.

In its sample, this clone was seen a few times. The chain recombines TRBV12-3 or TRBV12-4 with TRBJ1-2, with TRBD1 matching 10 bases. Trimming took 6 bases from V and 2 from J; bases not matched to a gene: 0. The CDR3 is 13 amino acids. The CDR3 sequence: CASRTGGNYGYTF. For the CDR3, the DNA is TGTGCCAGCAGGACAGGGGGCAACTATGGCTACACCTTC.

The chain employs TRBV6-5 and TRBJ2-4, with a weak D call TRBD1 (6 bases). This CDR3 is built from 15 residues. V gave up 0 bases and J gave up 6 bases, with 12 bases separating them. Per the germline V gene, CDR1 is MNHEY and CDR2 is SVGAGI. The CDR3 here is CASSYSGARGNIQYF. CDR3 nucleotide sequence: TGTGCCAGCAGTTACTCGGGGGCCAGAGGAAACATTCAGTACTTC.

The chain uses TRBV7-2 and TRBJ1-1, with TRBD1 identical over 7 bases. This CDR3 region has 14 residues. V shed 5 bases and J 1 base; nucleotides not matched to a gene: 4. Germline CDR1 SGHTA, CDR2 FQGNSA. In nucleotides, the CDR3 is TGTGCCAGCAGCCAGGACAGGTCGAACACTGAAGCTTTCTTT. Translation: CASSQDRSNTEAFF.

CDR3 nucleotide sequence: TGTGCCAGCAGTGAAGGGAGGGATGGCTACACCTTC. Its translation is CASSEGRDGYTF. This chain links TRBV25-1 with TRBJ1-2; D is unresolved. The germline V and J ends were trimmed by 2 bases and 6 bases, with 7 bases remaining between them. From germline, CDR1 is MGHDK and CDR2 SYGVNS. The CDR3 extends over 12 amino acids.